This T cell receptor (beta chain) was observed in a study of blood T cells in healthy people across ages. Across the whole study: When template switching was applied, about one barcoded beta molecule was captured per two T cells.

Study-wide results and limits: Greater diversity and more naive CD4+ cells were seen in long-lived donors than in aged donors. With naive T cell percentage, TCR beta diversity showed a strong correlation. There was no known CMV status for donors, so expanded clonotype changes were possibly confounded.

As regards this clonotype: Its matching antigen is unknown.

Losses at the gene ends were 4 bases for V and 10 bases for J; bases not matched to a gene: 11. The CDR3 has 14 residues. PCR was performed a second time for roughly 7 to 11 cycles using a sample-barcoded 5' primer and a J-beta primer mix. MiXCR was run by TCRdb on the 5' RACE reads, yielding one entry per CDR3 protein. The sample includes some 640,000 distinct CDR3 sequences, around 45% of them seen just once. The rearrangement joins TRBV12-3 or TRBV12-4 to TRBJ2-3; TRBD1 agrees at 7 bases. Input material: blood. The TCR sequence derives from a woman in her sixties in good health. CDR3 sequence (DNA): TGTGCCAGCAGTTACACGGACAGGCGCCTGGCGCAGTATTTT. Encoded protein: CASSYTDRRLAQYF.